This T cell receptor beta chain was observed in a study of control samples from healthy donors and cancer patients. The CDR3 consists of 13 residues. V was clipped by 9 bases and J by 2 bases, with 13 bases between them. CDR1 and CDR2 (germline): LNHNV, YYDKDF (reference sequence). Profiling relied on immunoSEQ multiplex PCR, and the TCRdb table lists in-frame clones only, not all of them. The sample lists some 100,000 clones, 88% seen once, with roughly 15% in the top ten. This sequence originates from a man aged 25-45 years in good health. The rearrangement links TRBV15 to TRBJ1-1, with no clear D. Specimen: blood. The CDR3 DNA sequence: TGTGCCACTAGTCGGAGAGCTAACACTGAAGCTTTCTTT. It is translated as CATSRRANTEAFF.